Described below is a single T cell receptor beta chain sequence and its context. This entry is derived from a study of cytomegalovirus exposure and HLA in healthy donors. The CDR3 is 16 amino acids. Germline assignment: CDR1 MGHRA and CDR2 YSYEKL. V gave up 5 bases and J gave up 6 bases, with 21 bases separating them. Profiled with immunoSEQ multiplex PCR; TCRdb holds only in-frame clones, not every one. This sample has fewer than 200,000 clones, with 85% found just once. Sequenced material: PBMCs. The TCR was taken from a man younger than 35 in good health and CMV-seropositive. The chain links TRBV4-1 to TRBJ2-3; D is possibly TRBD1 (6 bases). CDR3 residues: CASSSAGDMVVDTQYF. The DNA of the CDR3 is TGCGCCAGCAGCTCCGCCGGGGACATGGTTGTGGATACGCAGTATTTT.